The source of this T cell receptor (beta chain) is a study of cytomegalovirus exposure and HLA in healthy donors. The study's findings and limits: Analyses of presence/absence relied on an assumption of roughly uniform sequencing depth across donors.

The CDR3 has 15 amino acids. Germline V gives CDR1 MDHEN, CDR2 SYDVKM. V lost 6 bases, J lost 4 bases, and 6 bases stayed unmatched. In this sample, this clone turned up a few times. Antigen: not known. 60 Vbeta and 13 Jbeta primers were used in PCR. Generated by immunoSEQ multiplex PCR, the TCRdb table keeps only in-frame clones and is missing some. Of 120,000 or so clones listed, around 75% are singletons. What was sequenced was PBMCs. The chain has TRBV28 and TRBJ2-3; TRBD1 aligns across 11 bases. This TCR derives from a man under 40 in good health and CMV-seronegative. The CDR3 coding sequence is TGTGCCAGCAGGGGGGACAGGGGGGGACCAGATACGCAGTATTTT. This sequence encodes CASRGDRGGPDTQYF.